This T cell receptor (beta chain) came from a study of T cells in lung cancer brain metastases. In the study overall: Primary and brain metastasis specimens were taken a median roughly 360 days apart.

CDR3 length equals 15 residues. CDR1 is SGHRS, CDR2 YFSETQ, per germline. Losses at the gene ends were 2 bases for V and 3 bases for J; bases not matched to a gene: 7. Sequencing used immunoSEQ multiplex PCR; TCRdb keeps in-frame clones, though not all of them. In the table there are about 2,900 clones, over 75% of which are singletons. The chain combines TRBV5-1 with TRBJ1-1; the match to TRBD1 covers 7 bases. Material for sequencing was tumor tissue from the primary lung tumor. This TCR came from a woman aged 60-70 years with non-small cell lung cancer. The CDR3 spells CASSLQGWGDTEAFF. In DNA form, the CDR3 reads TGCGCCAGCAGCTTACAGGGGTGGGGGGACACTGAAGCTTTCTTT. Complete variable domain (other parts from reference TRBV5-1 and TRBJ1-1): KAGVTQTPRYLIKTRGQQVTLSCSPISGHRSVSWYQQTPGQGLQFLFEYFSETQRNKGNFPGRFSGRQFSNSRSEMNVSTLELGDSALYLCASSLQGWGDTEAFFGQGTRLTVV.